This is a list of T cell receptor beta chains from one sample in a study of shared clonotypes between healthy human individuals. The data were produced by immunoSEQ multiplex PCR, yet TCRdb's version contains in-frame clones alone and is incomplete. The table includes around 1.6 million clones, approximately 98% detected once. Source material: naive CD4+ T cells sorted from blood. The receptors come from a man aged 30 to 39 in good health. Each CDR3 is given with its conserved first and last residue. A D gene is named only where the DNA matches it firmly. The size entry is marked missing in some rows and otherwise reads once, few, many or a size class.

>.|TRBJ2-5|14|.|TRBV5-5
CASSHPIGQETQYF
TGTGCCAGCAGCCATCCTATTGGACAAGAGACCCAGTACTTC
>.|TRBJ2-1|16|.|TRBV7-9
CASSPRGVWKDNEQFF
TGTGCCAGCAGCCCCCGCGGGGTGTGGAAAGACAATGAGCAGTTCTTC
>once|TRBJ2-1|16|.|TRBV28
CASRPHAGSSYNEQFF
TGTGCCAGCAGGCCCCACGCAGGGAGCTCCTACAATGAGCAGTTCTTC
>.|TRBJ2-3|14|.|TRBV5-1
CASSLAVGLDTQYF
TGCGCCAGCAGCTTGGCGGTGGGACTGGATACGCAGTATTTT
>.|TRBJ2-5|10|.|TRBV20-1
CSVAGETQYF
TGCAGTGTGGCTGGAGAGACCCAGTACTTC
>.|TRBJ2-1|14|.|TRBV5-4
CASSLQGLNNEQFF
TGTGCCAGCAGCCTACAGGGTCTCAACAATGAGCAGTTCTTC
>.|TRBJ2-1|18|TRBD2|TRBV9
CASSVEPGLAGVWNEQFF
TGTGCCAGCAGCGTAGAGCCGGGACTAGCGGGAGTTTGGAATGAGCAGTTCTTC
>.|TRBJ2-3|14|.|TRBV18
CASSPRLSTDTQYF
TGTGCCAGCTCCCCGAGACTGTCCACAGATACGCAGTATTTT
>.|TRBJ2-1|15|TRBD2|TRBV11-2
CASSSRLAGGHSSFF
TGTGCCAGCAGCTCGCGACTAGCGGGAGGGCATAGTTCGTTCTTC
>.|TRBJ1-3|13|TRBD1|TRBV29-1
CSVGDRAPHTIYF
TGCAGCGTGGGCGACAGGGCGCCGCACACCATATATTTT
>.|TRBJ2-7|15|TRBD2|TRBV2
CASRPLTSGRGEQYF
TGTGCCAGCAGGCCCCTTACTAGCGGGAGGGGAGAGCAGTACTTC
>.|TRBJ2-7|13|.|TRBV7-2
CASSLSGYYEQYF
TGTGCCAGCAGCTTATCAGGATACTACGAGCAGTACTTC
>.|TRBJ2-1|14|.|TRBV5-1
CASSNNREYNEQFF
TGCGCCAGCAGCAATAACAGGGAATACAATGAGCAGTTCTTC
>.|TRBJ2-7|15|TRBD1|TRBV10-2
CASGDPGQGYYEQYF
TGCGCCAGCGGAGACCCGGGACAGGGTTACTACGAGCAGTACTTC
>.|TRBJ2-3|14|.|TRBV7-6
CASSLVGSTDTQYF
TGTGCCAGCAGCTTAGTTGGTAGCACAGATACGCAGTATTTT
>.|TRBJ2-7|15|.|TRBV15
CATSAPGRSSYEQYF
TGTGCCACCAGCGCCCCGGGGAGGAGCTCCTACGAGCAGTACTTC
>.|TRBJ2-1|16|.|TRBV4-1
CASSQSTALSYNEQFF
TGCGCCAGCAGCCAGTCGACAGCGCTCTCCTACAATGAGCAGTTCTTC
>.|TRBJ2-7|18|.|TRBV18
CASSFTQGARSGGYEQYF
TGTGCCAGCTCATTCACCCAGGGGGCGCGGAGCGGGGGCTACGAGCAGTACTTC
>.|TRBJ2-5|14|.|TRBV7-7
CASSLDAKQETQYF
TGTGCTAGCAGCTTAGATGCCAAGCAAGAGACCCAGTACTTC
>.|TRBJ2-7|15|.|TRBV27
CASSSFEMVYKEQYF
TGTGCCAGCAGTTCCTTCGAAATGGTGTATAAAGAGCAGTACTTC
>.|TRBJ2-7|15|TRBD2|TRBV5-1
CASSFLLAGEYEQYF
TGCGCCAGCAGCTTCCTCTTAGCGGGAGAATACGAGCAGTACTTC
>.|TRBJ1-2|14|.|TRBV5-1
CASSLEGSNYGYTF
TGCGCCAGCAGCTTGGAGGGCAGTAACTATGGCTACACCTTC